Listed below are T cell receptor beta chains from one sample, sequenced in a study of T cell responses to AZD1222 COVID-19 vaccine. Profiled with immunoSEQ multiplex PCR; TCRdb holds only in-frame clones, not every one. This sample yields 120,000 or so clones, of which about 90% are seen a single time; approximately 1.5% belongs to the top ten. The specimen comprised peripheral blood, sampled on day 0 of AZD1222 vaccination. These receptors all come from an adult in good health. Each CDR3 is given with its conserved first and last residue. The D gene is left open where the match is weak. For some rows the clone size is stated as once, few or many, or as a class when expanded; others skip it.

TGTGCCAGCAGCTCCCAGGGGGCGCTTGGGATCACTGAAGCTTTCTTT | CASSSQGALGITEAFF | . | TRBV11-3 | TRBD1 | TRBJ1-1
TGCAGCGTTAGACAGTCCTTGGGCCTCTTAACCGCTGAAGCTTTCTTT | CSVRQSLGLLTAEAFF | . | TRBV29-1 | . | TRBJ1-1
TGTGCCACCAGTGAAGCGGGAGTGTCGGATACGCAGTATTTT | CATSEAGVSDTQYF | . | TRBV24-1 | TRBD2 | TRBJ2-3
TGTGCCAGCACTCTCAGCCCCCAGGCTAGCACAGATACGCAGTATTTT | CASTLSPQASTDTQYF | . | TRBV28 | . | TRBJ2-3
TGTGCCAGCAGCAAACGTAGGCCGGGAGAAAAACTGTTTTTT | CASSKRRPGEKLFF | . | TRBV21-1 | . | TRBJ1-4
TGTGCCAGCAGCTTGGGGCTAGTTGGAGATACGCAGTATTTT | CASSLGLVGDTQYF | . | TRBV11-3 | . | TRBJ2-3
TGTGCCAGCAGCCCGAGGGCAGGTACTGAAGCTTTCTTT | CASSPRAGTEAFF | few | TRBV11-3 | . | TRBJ1-1
TGTGCCAGCAGCTTATTCGGGACGATCTACAATGAGCAGTTCTTC | CASSLFGTIYNEQFF | . | TRBV7-2 | . | TRBJ2-1
TGTGCCAGCAGCGCGTTCGGACAGGGGGAGGGGACCCAGTACTTC | CASSAFGQGEGTQYF | . | TRBV11-2 | TRBD1 | TRBJ2-5
TGTGCCAGCCGACTAGCGGCTGACATTCAGTACTTC | CASRLAADIQYF | . | TRBV12-3/TRBV12-4 | TRBD2 | TRBJ2-4
TGTGCCAGCAGCTCCCCGACAGCGAACTATGGCTACACCTTC | CASSSPTANYGYTF | . | TRBV7-2 | . | TRBJ1-2
TGTGCCAGTGATGACGGGAACTATGGCTACACCTTC | CASDDGNYGYTF | . | TRBV6-6 | . | TRBJ1-2
TGTGCCAGCTCACGACCCGGGACAGGGTTCGACAATCAGCCCCAGCATTTT | CASSRPGTGFDNQPQHF | . | TRBV18 | TRBD1 | TRBJ1-5
TGTGCCAGCTCATACCGGGCCGCGGGAGCAGAGACCCAGTACTTC | CASSYRAAGAETQYF | . | TRBV7-2 | TRBD2 | TRBJ2-5
TGCAGCGTAGCTGGGACCGATCAGCCCCAGCATTTT | CSVAGTDQPQHF | . | TRBV29-1 | . | TRBJ1-5
TGTGCCAGCAGTCCGGACAGCTCCTATGGCTACACCTTC | CASSPDSSYGYTF | . | TRBV6-2/TRBV6-3 | . | TRBJ1-2